The clone carrying this T cell receptor beta chain was observed a few times. Its specificity is unknown. This sample is part of a study of CD8 T cells in ankylosing spondylitis. The study's findings and limits: From matched ankylosing spondylitis synovial fluid, disease-linked clones were reportedly recovered at significantly enriched levels. Made up of eight highly homologous variants, a TCR beta motif appeared characteristic of ankylosing spondylitis blood. Disease-linked clones proved CD8+ and comparatively uncommon in peripheral blood.

A quantitative 5'-RACE method, one with molecular barcodes, was used to make TCR beta libraries. TCRdb re-analysed the 5' RACE reads in MiXCR, keeping a single row per CDR3 protein. The sample consists of around 130,000 distinct CDR3 sequences, roughly a sixth of them appearing once. There are 13 residues in the CDR3. Germline values: CDR1 MNHEY, CDR2 SVGEGT. V was pared by 8 bases and J by 7 bases, with 15 bases between. What was sequenced was blood, either unsorted or a sorted T cell fraction (not recorded which). This sequence originates from a male donor with ankylosing spondylitis. The V and J genes are TRBV6-2 or TRBV6-3 and TRBJ1-5; D uncertain. The CDR3 nucleotides are TGTGCCAGCTCAGTCGGGCGCCGGCAGCCCCAGCATTTT. It yields the protein CASSVGRRQPQHF.